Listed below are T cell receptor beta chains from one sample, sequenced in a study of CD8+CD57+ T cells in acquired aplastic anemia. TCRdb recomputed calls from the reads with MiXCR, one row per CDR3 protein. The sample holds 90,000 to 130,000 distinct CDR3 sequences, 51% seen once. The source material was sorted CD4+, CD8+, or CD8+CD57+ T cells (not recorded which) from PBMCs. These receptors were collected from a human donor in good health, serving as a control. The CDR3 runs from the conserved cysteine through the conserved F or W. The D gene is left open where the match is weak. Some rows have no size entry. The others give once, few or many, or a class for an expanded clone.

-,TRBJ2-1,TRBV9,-,TGTGCCAGCAGCGTAGGAGAGGGTTACAATGAGCAGTTCTTC,CASSVGEGYNEQFF
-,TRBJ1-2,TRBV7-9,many,TGTGCCAGCAGCACCTTGGATGGCTATGGCTACACCTTC,CASSTLDGYGYTF
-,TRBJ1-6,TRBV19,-,TGTGCCAGTCGTGGGGGGCGGAATTCACCCCTCCACTTT,CASRGGRNSPLHF
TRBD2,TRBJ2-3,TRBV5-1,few,TGCGCCAGCAGCCCCACCCCCAGGGAGGGAGATACGCAGTATTTT,CASSPTPREGDTQYF
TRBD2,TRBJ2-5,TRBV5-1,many,TGCGCCAGCAGCCCCCGGACTAGCGGGGAGGGTGAGACCCAGTACTTC,CASSPRTSGEGETQYF
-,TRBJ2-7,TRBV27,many,TGTGCCAGCAGCCAGGGTTCCGAGCAGTACTTC,CASSQGSEQYF
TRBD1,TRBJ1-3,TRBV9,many,TGTGCCAGCAGCGCCCGACAGGGATCAGGAAACACCATATATTTT,CASSARQGSGNTIYF
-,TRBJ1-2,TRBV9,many,TGTGCCAGCAGCGTAGGAGATGGACAGCGACCGCCTCCCACCTTC,CASSVGDGQRPPPTF
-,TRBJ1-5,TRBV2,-,TGTGCCTCCCAGTCGGATAGCAATCAGCCCCAGCATTTT,CASQSDSNQPQHF
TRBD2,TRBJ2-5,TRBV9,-,TGTGCCAGCAGCGACGGGACTAGCGGGGAAGAGACCCAGTACTTC,CASSDGTSGEETQYF
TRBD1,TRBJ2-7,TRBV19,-,TGTGCCAGTACGGGACAGCGAGTCTACGAGCAGTACTTC,CASTGQRVYEQYF
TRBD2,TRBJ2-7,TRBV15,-,TGTGCCACCAGCAGAGGACTAGCGGGGGTAAGCGAGCAGTACTTC,CATSRGLAGVSEQYF
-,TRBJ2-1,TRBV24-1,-,TGTGCCACCAGTGATCCTTCTCGGGCCTACAATGAGCAGTTCTTC,CATSDPSRAYNEQFF
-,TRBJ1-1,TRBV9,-,TGTGCCAGCAGCGTAGCCATCGGGGGCACTGAAGCTTTCTTT,CASSVAIGGTEAFF
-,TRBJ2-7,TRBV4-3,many,TGCGCCAGCAGCCAAGAAGGGTTAGGCGAGCAGTACTTC,CASSQEGLGEQYF
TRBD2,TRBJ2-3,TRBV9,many,TGTGCCAGCAGCGGAATACTAGCGGGGGGTACTACTAGCACAGATACGCAGTATTTT,CASSGILAGGTTSTDTQYF
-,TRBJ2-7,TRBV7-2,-,TGTGCCAGCAGCTTATCTGTGGGGGGGGCGTACGAGCAGTACTTC,CASSLSVGGAYEQYF
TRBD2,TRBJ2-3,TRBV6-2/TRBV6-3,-,TGTGCCAGCAGTTACGGGACCTCTAGCGGGGGGGGTCCAGATACGCAGTATTTT,CASSYGTSSGGGPDTQYF
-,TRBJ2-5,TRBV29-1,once,TGCTCCACTTGGGCAGACCAAGAGACCCAGTACTTC,CSTWADQETQYF
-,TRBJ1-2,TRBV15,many,TGTGCCACCAGCAGAGAGCCGGGGAGCTACACCTTC,CATSREPGSYTF
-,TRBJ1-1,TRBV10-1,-,TGCGCCAGCAGAAAGACAGCCAACACTGAAGCTTTCTTT,CASRKTANTEAFF
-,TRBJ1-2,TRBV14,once,TGTGCCAGCAGCCAAGACTTCATCTATGGCTACACCTTC,CASSQDFIYGYTF
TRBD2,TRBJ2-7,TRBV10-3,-,TGTGCCATCCCTGCCTGGACTAGCGGGGACTCCTACGAGCAGTACTTC,CAIPAWTSGDSYEQYF
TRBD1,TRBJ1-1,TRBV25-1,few,TGTGCCAGCAGTGTCTCCGGGACAGGGGGCACTGAAGCTTTCTTT,CASSVSGTGGTEAFF
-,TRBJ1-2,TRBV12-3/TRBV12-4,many,TGTGCCAGCAGTTTCGGGACCGGAGATAACTATGGCTACACCTTC,CASSFGTGDNYGYTF
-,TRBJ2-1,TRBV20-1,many,TGCAGTGCTCTGTCGGACCGTTCCCACAATGAGCAGTTCTTC,CSALSDRSHNEQFF
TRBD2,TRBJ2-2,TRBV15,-,TGTGCCACCAGCAGAGGCAGCGGGGGGACGGGGGAGCTGTTTTTT,CATSRGSGGTGELFF
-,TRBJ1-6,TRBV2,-,TGTGCCAGCAGTGAAGCCAGGGGCGTTAATTCACCCCTCCACTTT,CASSEARGVNSPLHF
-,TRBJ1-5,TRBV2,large,TGTGCCAGCAGTGCGGGGAGTTATAGCAATCAGCCCCAGCATTTT,CASSAGSYSNQPQHF
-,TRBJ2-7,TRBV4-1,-,TGCGCCAGCAGCCAAGACGGGCCCTACGAGCAGTACTTC,CASSQDGPYEQYF
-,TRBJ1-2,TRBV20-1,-,TGCAGTGCTAGAGGGGGCCAAACACCAGGGGATGGCTACACCTTC,CSARGGQTPGDGYTF